These 10 T cell receptor beta chains were sequenced from one sample in a study of T cell clonality in common variable immunodeficiency. Profiled with immunoSEQ multiplex PCR; TCRdb holds only in-frame clones, not every one. This sample carries about 40,000 clones, none of them present only once. The sample consisted of peripheral blood mononuclear cells. The receptor set was obtained from a person aged 18 to 70 in good health.

This clone turned up a few times. The chain's CDR3 is CASSIGTNIYNEQFF. The sequenced part of the CDR3 DNA is TGTGCCAGTAGTATCGGGACTAACATCTACAATGAG. The chain has TRBV19 and TRBJ2-1; 7 bases agree with TRBD2. Read data end 3 residues before the CDR3 end; the end is taken from the germline J gene. The CDR3 is 15 amino acids. The J segment lost 3 bases and the V segment lost 3 bases, leaving 5 bases of the junction unmatched. CDR1 and CDR2 (germline): LNHDA, SQIVND (reference sequence). Variable domain in full (rest from reference TRBV19 and TRBJ2-1): DGGITQSPKYLFRKEGQNVTLSCEQNLNHDAMYWYRQDPGQGLRLIYYSQIVNDFQKGDIAEGYSVSREKKESFPLTVTSAQKNPTAFYLCASSIGTNIYNEQFFGPGTRLTVL.

To note about this clone: Coverage ceases 3 residues before the CDR3 finishes, and the germline J gene fills in the end. V gene TRBV6-2 or TRBV6-3 combines with J gene TRBJ2-3; 11 positions match TRBD2. The CDR3 has 15 residues. V was clipped by 4 bases and J by 8 bases; unmatched bases: 8. CDR1 and CDR2 (germline): MNHEY, SVGEGT. CDR3 region: CASSLAGGISCTQYF. Partial CDR3 DNA: TGTGCCAGCAGTTTAGCGGGGGGGATTTCTTGTACG.

This clone showed up just a few times. Coverage ceases 3 residues before the CDR3 finishes, and the germline J gene fills in the end. The chain employs TRBV7-9 and TRBJ2-3; tentative D call: TRBD1 (6 bases). Germline V gene lookup returns CDR1 SEHNR and CDR2 FQNEAQ (reference sequence). Trimming took 5 bases from V and 2 from J, leaving 14 bases between them. The CDR3 has 15 residues. The CDR3 sequence is CASSAQQGNTDTQYF. The part of the CDR3 DNA that was read is TGTGCCAGCAGCGCACAACAGGGTAACACAGATACG.

As for this clone: The DNA ends 3 residues before the CDR3 does, and the rest of the CDR3 is filled in from the germline J gene. The V gene is TRBV18, the J gene TRBJ2-3; possibly TRBD1 for D (5 bases). The CDR3 covers 14 residues. The germline V gene encodes CDR1 KGHSH and CDR2 LQKENI. CDR3 DNA, as far as it was read: TGTGCCAGCTCACCCCAGGGTCTCCGTCAGCCG. This sequence encodes CASSPQGLRQP. The entire CDR3 protein reads CASSPQGLRQPQYF.

This clone was counted ten times or more. Sequencing ends 3 residues short of the CDR3 end; the germline J gene provides the rest. The chain is built from TRBV2 and TRBJ2-7, with D hard to call. This CDR3 has 11 amino acids. Trimming pared 8 bases from V and 0 bases from J, leaving 5 bases between. Germline V gene lookup returns CDR1 SNHLY and CDR2 FYNNEI. The CDR3 loop is CASGLSYEQYF. Incomplete CDR3 DNA: TGTGCCAGCGGCCTCTCCTACGAG.

This clone has ten or more counts. The read ends 3 residues shy of where the CDR3 ends; the end is completed using the germline J gene. The chain has TRBV19 and TRBJ1-5, with 8 bases identical to TRBD1. Per germline, CDR1 LNHDA and CDR2 SQIVND (reference sequence). The CDR3 is made up of 11 amino acids. The trim removed 8 bases at V and 9 bases at J, leaving 3 bases unmatched. This CDR3 reads CASGQGAPQHF. CDR3 DNA, as far as it was read: TGTGCCAGTGGACAGGGTGCGCCC. Full variable domain (missing parts from reference TRBV19 and TRBJ1-5): DGGITQSPKYLFRKEGQNVTLSCEQNLNHDAMYWYRQDPGQGLRLIYYSQIVNDFQKGDIAEGYSVSREKKESFPLTVTSAQKNPTAFYLCASGQGAPQHFGDGTRLSIL.

This clone was seen ten or more times. The read ends 3 residues before the CDR3 terminus; that terminus is restored from the germline J gene. The chain recombines TRBV20-1 with TRBJ2-7; 7 bases align to TRBD2. Trimming took 6 bases from V and 3 from J; bases not matched to a gene: 20. The CDR3 has 17 amino acids. Germline V gene lookup returns CDR1 DFQATT and CDR2 SNEGSKA (reference sequence). The CDR3 sequence: CSASIGGRVRAHYEQYF. The sequenced part of the CDR3 DNA is TGCAGTGCATCTATCGGGGGGAGGGTTCGAGCTCACTACGAG.

This clone was seen more than once but under ten times. A much larger clone differs by one base, so this may be a read error. The DNA ends 3 residues before the CDR3 does, and the rest of the CDR3 is filled in from the germline J gene. The rearrangement uses TRBV30 and TRBJ1-4, with D possibly being TRBD1 (6 bases). The CDR3 is 20 residues long. CDR1 and CDR2 from the germline V gene are GTSNPN and SVGIG (reference sequence). The CDR3 sequence is CAWSVPGRARGGSGANVLFF. Partial CDR3 DNA: TGTGCCTGGAGTGTACCAGGACGGGCCCGGGGGGGCTCTGGGGCCAACGTA.

Many counts were recorded for this clone. The read comes to an end 3 residues before the CDR3 does, leaving the germline J gene to fill in the end. This chain connects TRBV30 to TRBJ2-4; the D is unclear. Germline lookup yields CDR1 GTSNPN and CDR2 SVGIG (reference sequence). This CDR3 region has 12 residues. The V end lost 0 bases, the J end lost 8 bases, and 8 bases lay between the germline ends. The CDR3 sequence: CAWSVQDYIQYF. Incomplete CDR3 DNA: TGTGCCTGGAGTGTACAAGATTACATT.

There are many counts of this clone. Read data end 3 residues before the CDR3 end; the end is taken from the germline J gene. V usage is TRBV7-3 and J usage is TRBJ2-3; 8 bases fit TRBD1. V lost 5 bases and J lost 0; bases outside the gene matches: 4. Germline loops: CDR1 SGHTA, CDR2 FQGTGA. This CDR3 is built from 15 residues. The CDR3 sequence: CASSRQGTSTDTQYF. The covered CDR3 bases are TGTGCCAGCAGCCGACAGGGGACGAGCACAGATACG.